The following is a TCR beta chain sequence with its context. The antigen is unknown. This entry belongs to a study of cytomegalovirus exposure and HLA in healthy donors. For the study at large: Among roughly 180 million T cells, an earlier analysis found about 110 million unique TCR beta sequences. Study results and limitations: Prior analysis indicated that the majority of TCR beta V segments exhibited productivity approximately 87% or approximately 30% of the time. In a later analysis, common viral pathogens appeared linked to several of the most significant clusters. TCR beta V- and J-gene trimming was later associated with a missense DCLRE1C variant.

With 60 Vbeta and 13 Jbeta primers, the PCR was carried out. This table comes from immunoSEQ multiplex PCR, and its TCRdb copy is limited to in-frame clones, with some not included. Among 140,000 to 150,000 clones listed, roughly 70% were seen once. Germline V gene lookup returns CDR1 GTSNPN and CDR2 SVGIG (reference sequence). The CDR3 spans 15 residues. V was pared by 0 bases and J by 7 bases, with 8 bases of the junction left unmatched. Material: PBMCs. The chain carries TRBV30 and TRBJ2-3; 9 bases are shared with TRBD2. The receptor's source is a man aged 25 to 40 in good health and CMV-seronegative. The CDR3 region has the DNA TGTGCCTGGAGTGTACGGAGCGGGGGGATCAATACGCAGTATTTT. Amino acids: CAWSVRSGGINTQYF.